This is a list of T cell receptor beta chains from one sample in a study of blood T cell repertoires in COVID-19. Only in-frame clones appear in the TCRdb table, and some are missing; sequencing was by immunoSEQ multiplex PCR. This sample has 70,000 to 100,000 clones, with about four fifths found just once. Source material: peripheral blood. These TCRs come from a human donor in a cohort sampled during active COVID-19. Each CDR3 is given with its conserved first and last residue. D genes are given only for firm matches. Size is stated for part of the rows, as once, few or many counts, or as a class when the clone is expanded.

NA,TRBD1,TRBJ1-4,TRBV28,TGTGCCAGCAGTTTAACACAGGGGCCTAATGAAAAACTGTTTTTT,CASSLTQGPNEKLFF
NA,TRBD2,TRBJ2-1,TRBV7-8,TGTGCCAGCAGCTTAGTGGGGGGGACCTCCTACAATGAGCAGTTCTTC,CASSLVGGTSYNEQFF
NA,NA,TRBJ1-6,TRBV6-1,TGTGCCAGCAGTGCCCCCCTTCGGGGGTTGGATAATTCACCCCTCCACTTT,CASSAPLRGLDNSPLHF
NA,TRBD2,TRBJ2-3,TRBV2,TGTGCCAGCAGTGAGTCTAGCGGGGCAGATACGCAGTATTTT,CASSESSGADTQYF
NA,NA,TRBJ1-1,TRBV2,TGTGCCAGCAGAACAGGGCAGAACACTGAAGCTTTCTTT,CASRTGQNTEAFF
NA,TRBD1,TRBJ1-1,TRBV5-1,TGCGCCAGCAGTTCTACAGGGGCCGACACTGAAGCTTTCTTT,CASSSTGADTEAFF
few,NA,TRBJ1-1,TRBV27,TGTGCCAGCAGAGTTACGGGAAACACTGAAGCTTTCTTT,CASRVTGNTEAFF
NA,TRBD2,TRBJ2-5,TRBV9,TGTGCCAGCAGCGAACGGACGTGGGAGGGAGAGACCCAGTACTTC,CASSERTWEGETQYF
NA,TRBD1,TRBJ1-1,TRBV6-5,TGTGCCAGCGGGAGGACAGGCTCTGAAGCTTTCTTT,CASGRTGSEAFF
NA,TRBD2,TRBJ2-7,TRBV18,TGTGCCAGCTCACTGGGGGGGGACCTCTACGAGCAGTACTTC,CASSLGGDLYEQYF
NA,TRBD2,TRBJ2-3,TRBV9,TGTGCCAGCAGCCCTAGCGGGAGATTCACAGATACGCAGTATTTT,CASSPSGRFTDTQYF
few,NA,TRBJ1-5,TRBV30,TGTGCCTGGAGTGCCATGGCGGGGAATCAGCCCCAGCATTTT,CAWSAMAGNQPQHF
NA,NA,TRBJ2-3,TRBV5-1,TGCGCCAGCAGCTTGGATGGGTTGGCACAGGCCAAAGGGACGCAGTATTTT,CASSLDGLAQAKGTQYF
NA,NA,TRBJ1-1,TRBV6-5,TGTGCCAGCAGATCCAGGACATCTTCCACTGAAGCTTTCTTT,CASRSRTSSTEAFF
medium-sized,TRBD2,TRBJ2-1,TRBV3-1/TRBV3-2,TGTGCCAGCAGCCAAGAGGGGCTAGCGGGGGGCTCCCCCGTGGATGAGCAGTTCTTC,CASSQEGLAGGSPVDEQFF
few,NA,TRBJ2-3,TRBV18,TGTGCCAGCTCCTACTCCGAAGATACGCAGTATTTT,CASSYSEDTQYF
NA,TRBD2,TRBJ2-2,TRBV2,TGTGCCAGCAGTGGATTCTGGCGAGCGGGGGGGGCCGGGGAGCTGTTTTTT,CASSGFWRAGGAGELFF
few,NA,TRBJ1-2,TRBV29-1,TGCAGCGTTGACAGCTATGGCTACACCTTC,CSVDSYGYTF
NA,TRBD2,TRBJ2-3,TRBV7-3,TGTGCCAGCAGCTTAAGGCGGACTAGCGGGAGGGAACTAGATACGCAGTATTTT,CASSLRRTSGRELDTQYF
few,TRBD1,TRBJ1-4,TRBV7-7,TGTGCCAGCAGCGTATCCGACAGGGGGGATGAAAAACTGTTTTTT,CASSVSDRGDEKLFF
once,NA,TRBJ1-1,TRBV5-1,TGCGCCAGCAGCTTAGGAAACACGGGAGACACTGAAGCTTTCTTT,CASSLGNTGDTEAFF
few,NA,TRBJ2-7,TRBV11-1,TGTGCCAGCAGCCCCGGACAGAAGCAATACGAGCAGTACTTC,CASSPGQKQYEQYF
NA,TRBD2,TRBJ2-1,TRBV5-1,TGCGCCAGCAGCTTGGCCCAGACTAGCGGGGGGTATAATGAGCAGTTCTTC,CASSLAQTSGGYNEQFF
few,NA,TRBJ1-6,TRBV9,TGTGCCAGCAGCCTTGGACAGTATAATTCACCCCTCCACTTT,CASSLGQYNSPLHF
NA,NA,TRBJ2-5,TRBV2,TGTGCCAGCAGAGCCTCACTAGGGCGGGAGACCCAGTACTTC,CASRASLGRETQYF
few,NA,TRBJ1-2,TRBV4-2,TGTGCCAGCAGCCAAGAACAGGGCTATGGCTACACCTTC,CASSQEQGYGYTF
NA,TRBD2,TRBJ2-3,TRBV9,TGTGCCAGCAGCGTAGAGGCGGGAGGGTCAGATACGCAGTATTTT,CASSVEAGGSDTQYF
few,NA,TRBJ2-7,TRBV4-1,TGCGCCAGCAGCCAAGGACCGGCGCGGGGCACCTACGAGCAGTACTTC,CASSQGPARGTYEQYF
NA,NA,TRBJ2-3,TRBV28,TGTGCCAGCAGTTCAGCCACTAGCTTCCCAGATACGCAGTATTTT,CASSSATSFPDTQYF
NA,TRBD1,TRBJ2-4,TRBV5-1,TGCGCCAGCAGCCAAGGACAGGTGAAAAACATTCAGTACTTC,CASSQGQVKNIQYF
NA,NA,TRBJ2-7,TRBV28,TGTGCCAGCAGTCGCCCCGTAGTGGCAGGCGAGCAGTACTTC,CASSRPVVAGEQYF
once,TRBD2,TRBJ2-2,TRBV9,TGTGCCAGCAGCGTGGGCACTAGCGGAAGTTCCGGGGGGGAGCTGTTTTTT,CASSVGTSGSSGGELFF
NA,TRBD1,TRBJ1-4,TRBV4-1,TGCGCCAGCAGCCCACAGGGGTTTGGGGAAAAACTGTTTTTT,CASSPQGFGEKLFF
NA,NA,TRBJ1-1,TRBV6-5,TGTGCCACCGGACAGAACATGAACACTGAAGCTTTCTTT,CATGQNMNTEAFF
NA,NA,TRBJ2-7,TRBV27,TGTGCCAGCAGTTTATCGATCTCAGGGCGCCCCTACGAGCAGTACTTC,CASSLSISGRPYEQYF
once,NA,TRBJ2-5,TRBV14,TGTGCCAGCAGCTCTCTTGGAGTAGCCGGCCAAGAGACCCAGTACTTC,CASSSLGVAGQETQYF
NA,NA,TRBJ2-1,TRBV9,TGTGCCAGCAGCGTTTTCGGGTCCTACAATGAGCAGTTCTTC,CASSVFGSYNEQFF
few,TRBD2,TRBJ2-1,TRBV27,TGTGCCAGCAGTGAAGTGCTAGCGGGAGAGATGTTCTTC,CASSEVLAGEMFF
NA,TRBD2,TRBJ2-5,TRBV2,TGTGCCAGCAGTGCACTAGCGGGGGGTCAGACCCAGTACTTC,CASSALAGGQTQYF
NA,NA,TRBJ1-3,TRBV5-1,TGCGCCAGCAGCTTGGCTGCCGGTCCCTCTGGAAACACCATATATTTT,CASSLAAGPSGNTIYF
NA,TRBD1,TRBJ1-2,TRBV24-1,TGTGCCACCAGGGGGACAGGGTCCTATGGCTACACCTTC,CATRGTGSYGYTF
NA,TRBD2,TRBJ2-5,TRBV2,TGTGCCAGCAATCGACTAGCAGAGACCCAGTACTTC,CASNRLAETQYF
NA,NA,TRBJ2-7,TRBV3-1/TRBV3-2,TGTGCCAGCAGCCAGGGGCGGGGCCCCTACGAGCAGTACTTC,CASSQGRGPYEQYF
once,NA,TRBJ1-1,TRBV7-9,TGTGCCAGCAGCTTAGGGGCCCAGGGCACGGCAGCTTTCTTT,CASSLGAQGTAAFF
NA,NA,TRBJ2-3,TRBV21-1,TGTGCCAGCAGCAAAGGAGGACAGCTATTCACAGATACGCAGTATTTT,CASSKGGQLFTDTQYF
NA,NA,TRBJ2-1,TRBV5-1,TGCGCCAGCAGCTTGGCAGACTACAATGAGCAGTTCTTC,CASSLADYNEQFF
NA,NA,TRBJ2-7,TRBV6-5,TGTGCCAGCAGGGGCGGGACGGTGGGTGGATACGAGCAGTACTTC,CASRGGTVGGYEQYF
NA,TRBD1,TRBJ2-1,TRBV18,TGTGCCAGCTCACCTATACCGGGACAGTTAGGGAATGAGCAGTTCTTC,CASSPIPGQLGNEQFF